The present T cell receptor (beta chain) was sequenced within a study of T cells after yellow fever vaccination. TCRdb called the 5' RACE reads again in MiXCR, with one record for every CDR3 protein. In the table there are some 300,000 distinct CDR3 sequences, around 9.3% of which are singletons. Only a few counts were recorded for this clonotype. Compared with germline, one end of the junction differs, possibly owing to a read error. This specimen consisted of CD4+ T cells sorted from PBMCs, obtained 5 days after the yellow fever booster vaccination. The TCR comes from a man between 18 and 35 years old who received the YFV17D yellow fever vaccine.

CDR3 DNA sequence: TGCGCCAGCAGTCAATCAGGGTCAGGAAGTGCCTTCTTC. Translating gives CASSQSGSGSAFF. The chain recombines TRBV23-1 with TRBJ1-2; D remains ambiguous. TRBV23-1 is reported as an ORF; its role is uncertain. This CDR3 is 13 amino acids long.